This T cell receptor (beta chain) was recovered during a study of T cells expressing NK-cell markers. Background on the study: It was from sorted CD3+CD56+NKG2C+, CD3+CD56+NKG2C- and CD3+CD56-NKG2C+ T cells that TCR beta repertoires came. One of the eight sequenced donors was seronegative, whereas the other seven were HCMV-seropositive.

Regarding this clonotype: As yet, its antigen is unknown.

Germline loops: CDR1 SEHNR, CDR2 FQNEAQ (reference sequence). This CDR3 has 16 residues. Study results and limitations: One observes that, in several donors, these clonotypes were also the leading ones within the CD3+CD56-NKG2C+ fraction.

UMIs were included in TCR beta cDNA generated by 5'RACE template switching. TCRdb re-called the 5' RACE reads; one entry per CDR3 protein, DNA not given. The sample totals some 140,000 distinct CDR3 sequences. The chain is built from TRBV7-9 and TRBJ1-1; the D gene TCRdb calls, TRBD1, cannot be checked with no DNA. The specimen was blood T cells: a sorted CD56 or NKG2C T cell subset, CD4+ or CD8+ T cells, or bulk PBMC T cells (not recorded which). The TCR sequence derives from a woman aged 50 to 60 in good health. The CDR3 reads CASSKDRPDSNTEAFF.